This is a list of T cell receptor beta chains from one sample in a study of response to subunit inactivated influenza vaccine. MiXCR was run by TCRdb on the RT-PCR reads, yielding one entry per CDR3 protein. Altogether some 600,000 distinct CDR3 sequences are present, about 14% being singletons, with the ten largest covering approximately 7.6%. Sequenced material: PBMCs from blood, taken 14 to 15 days before vaccination. All receptors derive from a man aged 50 to 59 who received an inactivated influenza vaccine. CDR3s include the opening cysteine and the closing phenylalanine or tryptophan. The D gene is left open where the match is weak. The size entry is marked missing in some rows and otherwise reads once, few, many or a size class.

abundance	v_gene	len	j_gene	d_gene	CDR3nt	CDR3aa
-	TRBV4-2	16	TRBJ2-2	TRBD1	TGTGCCAGCAGCCAAGGAGAGGGGGCCAGCACCGGGGAGCTGTTTTTT	CASSQGEGASTGELFF
many	TRBV7-8	14	TRBJ1-1	-	TGTGCCAGCAGCTCTCTAGGAGAGGGCACTGAAGCTTTCTTT	CASSSLGEGTEAFF
-	TRBV20-1	16	TRBJ2-1	TRBD2	TGCAGTGCTAGAGATGCTAGCGGGCTATCCTACAATGAGCAGTTCTTC	CSARDASGLSYNEQFF
-	TRBV28	12	TRBJ1-5	-	TGTGCCAGCAGTTTATTGCGTCAGCCCCAGCATTTT	CASSLLRQPQHF
-	TRBV20-1	13	TRBJ1-4	TRBD1	TGCAGTGCTAGCCCAGGGGGGAGTGAAAAACTGTTTTTT	CSASPGGSEKLFF
-	TRBV5-1	14	TRBJ2-3	-	TGCGCCAGCAGCTATCAGGGGAGTGCAGATACGCAGTATTTT	CASSYQGSADTQYF
-	TRBV6-2/TRBV6-3	12	TRBJ2-1	-	TGTGCCAGCAGCCACAACGGACCCCGGGGGTTCTTC	CASSHNGPRGFF
few	TRBV18	15	TRBJ2-7	-	TGTGCCAGCCTAAAGTTGTCTGACTCCTCCTACGAGCAGTACTTC	CASLKLSDSSYEQYF
few	TRBV10-3	15	TRBJ2-5	TRBD2	TGTGCCACCCAGGGACTAGCGGGGGTGCAAGAGACCCAGTACTTC	CATQGLAGVQETQYF
few	TRBV5-5	13	TRBJ1-2	-	TGTGCCAGCAGCTTGCCCCCTAACTATGGCTACACCTTC	CASSLPPNYGYTF
-	TRBV5-1	14	TRBJ1-5	-	TGCGCCAGCAGCTTGGAGGGGAACGGTCAGCCCCAGCATTTT	CASSLEGNGQPQHF
-	TRBV28	14	TRBJ1-5	TRBD1	TGTGCCGGCAGGGGACAGCATAGCAATCAGCCCCAGCATTTT	CAGRGQHSNQPQHF
few	TRBV6-1	15	TRBJ2-3	-	TGTGCCAGCAGTGTCATTAGCGGCTTCACAGATACGCAGTATTTT	CASSVISGFTDTQYF
-	TRBV7-9	13	TRBJ2-1	-	TGTGCCAGCAGCATGGGTTCCTACAATGAGCAGTTCTTC	CASSMGSYNEQFF
few	TRBV7-8	15	TRBJ2-5	-	TGTGCCAGCAGCTTGGGTTTCTTTGACCAAGAGACCCAGTACTTC	CASSLGFFDQETQYF